Shown below are 21 T cell receptor beta chains from a single sample sequenced in a study of prognosis after radiotherapy for stage I lung cancer. Amplification of TCR beta CDR3 from genomic DNA used two-round multiplex PCR. Round-one PCR had primers specific to each TRBV and TRBJ gene. TCRdb itself ran the multiplex PCR reads through MiXCR, one entry per CDR3 protein. The repertoire holds 10,000 to 15,000 distinct CDR3 sequences, 45% to 60% seen once, with 20% to 25% in the top ten. Sequenced here: PBMCs, sampled before or after stereotactic body radiation therapy (not recorded which). These receptors were obtained from a donor of 50 years or more with non-small cell lung cancer.

In the case of this clonotype: A single base separates this from a much larger clone, so it may be a read error. The chain links TRBV7-2 to TRBJ2-5, with no clear D. This CDR3 spans 13 amino acids. Germline CDR1 SGHTA, CDR2 FQGNSA. CDR3 DNA: TGTTCCAGCAGCTTAACCGCGGTGGAGACCCAGTACTTC. This codes for CSSSLTAVETQYF.

V and J are TRBV6-1 and TRBJ2-7; D is unresolved. Germline V gene lookup returns CDR1 MNHNS and CDR2 SASEGT. CDR3 size: 12 residues. The V and J ends lost 3 bases and 4 bases respectively, with 7 bases between them. The CDR3 loop reads CASSDGGYEQYF. In nucleotides, the CDR3 is TGTGCCAGCAGTGACGGTGGTTACGAGCAGTACTTC.

The rearrangement joins TRBV20-1 to TRBJ2-7, with 9 bases lining up with TRBD1. Trimming removed 5 bases from V and 2 bases from J; junction bases left unmatched: 10. This CDR3 contains 15 residues. CDR1 DFQATT and CDR2 SNEGSKA come from the germline V gene (reference sequence). CDR3 in amino acids: CSAEPGTGNTYEQYF. CDR3 in DNA: TGCAGTGCTGAACCCGGGACAGGGAATACCTACGAGCAGTACTTC.

In nucleotides, the CDR3 is TGTGCCAGCTCACCCGCGGCGAGCACCGGGGAGCTGTTTTTT. Translating it yields CASSPAASTGELFF. This chain joins TRBV18 and TRBJ2-2; D not resolved. The CDR3 runs 14 residues. Per the germline V gene, CDR1 is KGHSH and CDR2 is LQKENI. V shed 3 bases and J shed 4 bases, with 9 bases lying between them.

In its sample, this clonotype was seen many times. The chain has TRBV4-2 and TRBJ1-4; 8 bases align to TRBD1. Looked up from germline, CDR1 is LGHNA and CDR2 is YNFKEQ. After removal of 0 bases from V and 4 bases from J, the junction contained 7 bases not matched to a gene. This CDR3 is built from 17 residues. The CDR3 sequence: CASSQDPRTGNNEKLFF. The DNA for the CDR3 is TGTGCCAGCAGCCAAGATCCCAGGACAGGGAATAATGAAAAACTGTTTTTT.

This clonotype occurred once. This sequence joins TRBV6-2 or TRBV6-3 and TRBJ1-6; weak D call: TRBD1 (5 bases). The CDR3 is made up of 14 amino acids. V gave up 8 bases and J gave up 10 bases, with 18 bases separating them. Germline CDR1 MNHEY, CDR2 SVGEGT. CDR3 coding DNA: TGTGCCAGCGGATGGCAGGGAGGCCTATCACCCCTCCACTTT. This sequence encodes CASGWQGGLSPLHF.

V gene TRBV6-2 or TRBV6-3 combines with J gene TRBJ2-7; 7 bases agree with TRBD1. The CDR3 covers 13 residues. Germline V gene data show CDR1 as MNHEY and CDR2 as SVGEGT. V gave up 7 bases and J gave up 3 bases; unmatched junction bases: 6. The CDR3 protein is CASTTGQVYEQYF. The CDR3 DNA reads TGTGCCAGCACCACCGGACAGGTCTACGAGCAGTACTTC.

As regards this clonotype: The germline gene is not matched at one end of the junction; a read error may be the cause. This chain uses TRBV6-5 with TRBJ2-1, with 8 bases that match TRBD1. Germline V gives CDR1 MNHEY, CDR2 SVGAGI. The CDR3 sequence is 17 residues long. This CDR3 is CSSSYLESWTGSTEQFF. DNA of the CDR3: TGTTCCAGCAGTTACCTAGAGTCCTGGACAGGGAGTACTGAGCAGTTCTTC.

This clonotype is medium-sized. V is TRBV7-7 and J is TRBJ2-1, with 11 bases lining up with TRBD1. The CDR3 is made up of 16 amino acids. CDR1 and CDR2 from the germline V gene are SSHAT and FNYEAQ (reference sequence). V lost 5 bases, J lost 6 bases, and 9 bases stayed unmatched. The CDR3 coding sequence is TGTGCCAGCAGCCCCACTCCGGGACAGGGGGGCAATGAGCAGTTCTTC. This translates into CASSPTPGQGGNEQFF.

This clonotype is medium-sized in the sample. This chain connects TRBV6-1 to TRBJ2-1; D perhaps matches TRBD2 (6 bases). CDR3 length: 16 amino acids. V lost 6 bases to trimming and J lost 5 bases, with 20 bases between them. CDR1 MNHNS and CDR2 SASEGT come from the germline V gene. CDR3 nucleotide sequence: TGTGCCAGCAGACTTCTGGGGGACTCCTTCCACAATGAGCAGTTCTTC. Protein: CASRLLGDSFHNEQFF.

CDR3 loop: CASSLSGGSNEQYF. The CDR3 coding sequence is TGCGCCAGCAGCTTGTCCGGCGGGAGTAACGAGCAGTACTTC. The chain joins TRBV5-1 to TRBJ2-7; 7 nucleotides agree with TRBD2. The CDR3 is made up of 14 amino acids. V lost 1 base and J lost 5; bases outside the gene matches: 6. The V gene's germline CDR1 is SGHRS and CDR2 YFSETQ.

In its sample, this clonotype ranks as medium-sized. The V and J genes are TRBV14 and TRBJ1-2; 11 bases are shared with TRBD1. The CDR3 spans 18 residues. The germline gives CDR1 SGHDN, CDR2 FVKESK. The J segment lost 0 bases and the V segment lost 4 bases, leaving 10 bases of the junction unmatched. CDR3 protein: CASSRGGQGATTNYGYTF. CDR3 nucleotides: TGTGCCAGCAGCCGCGGAGGACAGGGGGCTACCACTAACTATGGCTACACCTTC.

This clonotype was recorded a few times. This chain links TRBV30 with TRBJ1-5, with unresolved D. V was shortened by 0 bases and J by 1 base, with 1 base between the two germline ends. The length of the CDR3 is 12 residues. Germline CDR1 GTSNPN, CDR2 SVGIG (reference sequence). CDR3 sequence reads: CAWSVSNQPQHF. The CDR3, as DNA: TGTGCCTGGAGTGTAAGCAATCAGCCCCAGCATTTT.

This clonotype was seen just once. This chain joins TRBV5-4 and TRBJ2-2; no clear D gene. V lost 0 bases, J lost 2 bases, and 8 bases lay in between. CDR3 size: 15 residues. Germline assignment: CDR1 SGHNT and CDR2 YYREEE (reference sequence). The CDR3 loop reads CASSLGRVNTGELFF. For the CDR3, the DNA is TGTGCCAGCAGCTTGGGGCGCGTAAACACCGGGGAGCTGTTTTTT. Full variable domain (rest looked up from reference TRBV5-4 and TRBJ2-2): ETGVTQSPTHLIKTRGQQVTLRCSSQSGHNTVSWYQQALGQGPQFIFQYYREEENGRGNFPPRFSGLQFPNYSSELNVNALELDDSALYLCASSLGRVNTGELFFGEGSRLTVL.

The V call is TRBV28, the J call TRBJ2-6; TRBD1 agrees at 8 bases. The CDR3 covers 18 residues. CDR1 MDHEN and CDR2 SYDVKM come from the germline V gene. V was pared by 4 bases and J by 5 bases, with 13 bases of the junction left unmatched. The CDR3 here is CASSSPGQGKARANVLTF. CDR3 nucleotide sequence: TGTGCCAGCAGTTCCCCTGGACAGGGAAAGGCTCGGGCCAACGTCCTGACTTTC. Filled out from reference TRBV28 and TRBJ2-6, the complete variable domain reads DVKVTQSSRYLVKRTGEKVFLECVQDMDHENMFWYRQDPGLGLRLIYFSYDVKMKEKGDIPEGYSVSREKKERFSLILESASTNQTSMYLCASSSPGQGKARANVLTFGAGSRLTVL.

V gene TRBV6-2 or TRBV6-3 combines with J gene TRBJ1-3; tentatively, D is TRBD1 (5 bases). Per the germline V gene, CDR1 is MNHEY and CDR2 is SVGEGT. This CDR3 is built from 15 residues. V lost 5 bases to trimming and J lost 0 bases, with 11 bases between them. In nucleotides, the CDR3 is TGTGCCAGCAGTCAACAGGAATCCTCTGGAAACACCATATATTTT. It yields the protein CASSQQESSGNTIYF.

The V gene is TRBV20-1, the J gene TRBJ2-1; TRBD2 matches 10 bases. The ends lost 4 bases at V and 9 bases at J; junction bases unmatched: 12. The CDR3 contains 15 residues. The germline CDR1 and CDR2 sequences are DFQATT and SNEGSKA (reference sequence). The CDR3 nucleotides read TGCAGTGCTACCAACACTGGACTAGCGGTTATTGAGCAGTTCTTC. It translates to CSATNTGLAVIEQFF.

The genes are TRBV7-9 and TRBJ2-7; TRBD2 matches at 11 bases. J was trimmed by 3 bases and V by 1 base; bases with no gene match: 5. The CDR3 consists of 16 residues. The germline CDR1 and CDR2 sequences are SEHNR and FQNEAQ (reference sequence). The CDR3 DNA reads as TGTGCCAGCAGCTTAGGCTCTGGGACTAGCGGCTACGAGCAGTACTTC. This codes for CASSLGSGTSGYEQYF. Full variable domain (remainder filled in from reference TRBV7-9 and TRBJ2-7): DTGVSQNPRHKITKRGQNVTFRCDPISEHNRLYWYRQTLGQGPEFLTYFQNEAQLEKSRLLSDRFSAERPKGSFSTLEIQRTEQGDSAMYLCASSLGSGTSGYEQYFGPGTRLTVT.

The CDR3 DNA reads TGTGCCAGCAGTGAAAGCATGGGACAGGGCGGGACTGAAGCTTTCTTT. Protein product: CASSESMGQGGTEAFF. This chain links TRBV2 with TRBJ1-1; 9 positions agree with TRBD1. The CDR3 contains 16 residues. The V gene's germline CDR1 is SNHLY and CDR2 FYNNEI. Trimming removed 2 bases from V and 5 bases from J; junction bases left unmatched: 9.

As for this clonotype: This may arise from a read error, as a much more abundant clone is one base away. The CDR3 spells CASSLGERGHGETQYF. The CDR3 region has the DNA TGTGCCAGCAGCTTAGGGGAAAGGGGGCATGGGGAGACCCAGTACTTC. The chain links TRBV5-4 to TRBJ2-5, with TRBD1 matching over 7 bases. With 2 bases clipped from V and 5 bases from J, the junction kept 12 bases outside the gene matches. This CDR3 spans 16 amino acids. Germline CDR1 reads SGHNT; CDR2 reads YYREEE (reference sequence).

The chain uses TRBV7-3 and TRBJ2-1, with unresolved D. V was cut by 3 bases and J by 7 bases, with 19 bases left in between. The CDR3 spans 16 residues. Germline V gives CDR1 SGHTA, CDR2 FQGTGA. In nucleotides, the CDR3 is TGTGCCAGCAGCTTGAGCTCCACCGAACGTGGGAATGAGCAGTTCTTC. Protein sequence: CASSLSSTERGNEQFF.